The 24 T cell receptor beta chains presented below share a single source sample, sequenced in a study of T-cell reconstitution after alpha-beta-depleted transplantation in children. Using unique molecular identifiers, the investigators prepared the TCRbeta library. MiXCR, applied by TCRdb to the PCR reads, yields one record per CDR3 protein. The sample lists about a million distinct CDR3 sequences; roughly 29% were seen once. The sample in question was PBMCs, mostly from graft donor cells, obtained 360 days after TCRalphabeta/CD19-depleted stem cell transplant. These TCRs come from a boy under three years old who had a stem cell transplant for SCID, so the T cells may come from the graft donor.

This clonotype turned up a few times. CDR3 in DNA: TGTGCCACCAGCAGAGGGGGAGGAGCAGGGGTCGGCAAAAACATTCAGTACTTC. It translates to CATSRGGGAGVGKNIQYF. The chain joins TRBV15 to TRBJ2-4, with D possibly being TRBD1 or TRBD2 (6 bases each). The CDR3 covers 18 residues. CDR1 is LNHNV and CDR2 is YYDKDF in the germline V gene (reference sequence). The germline V and J ends were trimmed by 1 base and 3 bases, with 19 bases remaining between them.

The chain is built from TRBV20-1 and TRBJ1-2; D gene uncertain. The CDR3 is 13 amino acids. V dropped 5 bases and J dropped 2 bases, with 12 bases sitting between them. Germline V CDR1 and CDR2: DFQATT, SNEGSKA (reference sequence). In DNA, the CDR3 is TGCAGTGCTGCCCGTGCAGCAAACTATGGCTACACCTTC. It translates to CSAARAANYGYTF.

The rearrangement uses TRBV7-2 and TRBJ2-7; D perhaps matches TRBD1 (5 bases). The CDR3 has 14 residues. Looked up from germline, CDR1 is SGHTA and CDR2 is FQGNSA. V dropped 6 bases and J dropped 0 bases, with 12 bases sitting between them. In nucleotides, the CDR3 is TGTGCCAGCAGAGACAGTTCGCGCTCCTACGAGCAGTACTTC. This gives the protein CASRDSSRSYEQYF.

The J gene is TRBJ1-1, the V gene TRBV6-5; no definite D call. The germline V gene has CDR1 MNHEY and CDR2 SVGAGI. CDR3 length: 13 residues. Trimming took 3 bases from V and 1 from J, leaving 6 bases between them. The DNA for the CDR3 is TGTGCCAGCAGTTATCCGGGGAACACTGAAGCTTTCTTT. It codes for CASSYPGNTEAFF.

This clonotype has just a few counts. The chain is built from TRBV6-1 and TRBJ2-1; perhaps TRBD2 as D (5 bases). Germline assignment: CDR1 MNHNS and CDR2 SASEGT. CDR3 length equals 15 residues. V dropped 5 bases and J dropped 6 bases, with 17 bases sitting between them. CDR3 sequence: CASSPPEVLVNEQFF. For the CDR3, the DNA is TGTGCCAGCAGTCCCCCGGAGGTTCTTGTCAATGAGCAGTTCTTC.

The J gene is TRBJ2-3, the V gene TRBV2, with TRBD2 matching over 7 bases. Germline CDR1 reads SNHLY; CDR2 reads FYNNEI. The CDR3 is 17 amino acids. V lost 3 bases, J lost 3 bases, and 12 bases stayed unmatched. The CDR3 protein is CASSELLAGVPTDTQYF. CDR3 nucleotide sequence: TGTGCCAGCAGTGAGCTGTTGGCGGGGGTCCCAACAGATACGCAGTATTTT.

This clonotype was detected a few times. V gene TRBV4-1 combines with J gene TRBJ2-1; a weak D match, TRBD1 (6 bases). The germline V and J ends were trimmed by 4 bases and 7 bases, with 20 bases remaining between them. Germline V gene lookup returns CDR1 MGHRA and CDR2 YSYEKL. This CDR3 is built from 16 residues. CDR3 sequence reads: CASSLRPTGTLNEQFF. CDR3 bases: TGCGCCAGCAGCCTGCGCCCGACAGGTACCTTAAATGAGCAGTTCTTC.

To note about this clonotype: A junction boundary mismatches the germline segment, possibly from a read error. The genes are TRBV20-1 and TRBJ1-1; no clear D gene. CDR1 DFQATT and CDR2 SNEGSKA come from the germline V gene (reference sequence). The CDR3 is 14 amino acids. The CDR3 DNA sequence: TGCAGTGCTCCTTTAAGGGTGGGTGACGCTGAATCTTTCTTT. It encodes CSAPLRVGDAESFF.

This clonotype was seen only a few times. V is TRBV7-9 and J is TRBJ2-5, with D possibly called TRBD1 or TRBD2 (5 bases each). The CDR3 runs 14 residues. V was trimmed by 5 bases and J by 5 bases, leaving 15 bases between them. Germline-derived CDR1 and CDR2 are SEHNR and FQNEAQ (reference sequence). The CDR3 here is CASSLQGWEETQYF. In DNA, the CDR3 is TGTGCCAGCAGCCTTCAGGGATGGGAGGAGACCCAGTACTTC.

The chain uses TRBV7-6 and TRBJ2-7; 7 nucleotides agree with TRBD1. The V segment lost 3 bases and the J segment 0 bases; nucleotides outside the gene matches: 5. The germline V gene encodes CDR1 SGHVS and CDR2 FNYEAQ. There are 15 residues in the CDR3. The DNA for the CDR3 is TGTGCCAGCAGCTTCGAGACAGGGCTCTCCTACGAGCAGTACTTC. It yields the protein CASSFETGLSYEQYF.

This clonotype came up a few times. V and J are TRBV29-1 and TRBJ2-7, with TRBD2 matching 8 bases. The CDR3 sequence is 13 residues long. Germline values: CDR1 SQVTM, CDR2 ANQGSEA. With 7 bases clipped from V and 2 bases from J, the junction kept 7 bases outside the gene matches. CDR3 sequence reads: CSALIAGPYEQYF. As DNA, the CDR3 is TGCAGCGCCTTAATAGCGGGGCCCTACGAGCAGTACTTC.

This clonotype was seen a few times. V and J are TRBV28 and TRBJ1-2, with 8 positions matching TRBD1. V lost 7 bases and J lost 2; bases outside the gene matches: 15. The CDR3 length is 17 residues. Per germline, CDR1 MDHEN and CDR2 SYDVKM. As DNA, the CDR3 is TGTGCCAGCACAGGTCCATCGTTAGACAGGGGAAACTATGGCTACACCTTC. Protein: CASTGPSLDRGNYGYTF.

This clonotype has more than one count but fewer than ten. Germline is not matched at one junction end, which may reflect a read error. This chain links TRBV7-3 with TRBJ2-3, with D unresolved. Germline V gene data show CDR1 as SGHTA and CDR2 as FQGTGA. CDR3 length equals 16 residues. The DNA of the CDR3 is TGTGCCAGCAGTTTAAACCCAGGATCTAGCACAGATACGCAGTATTTT. This translates into CASSLNPGSSTDTQYF.

A few counts support this clonotype. CDR3 coding DNA: TGTGCCAGCACAAAGCGGGGGGCCAGCACAGATACGCAGTATTTT. Translating gives CASTKRGASTDTQYF. This rearrangement joins TRBV12-3 or TRBV12-4 to TRBJ2-3; TRBD2 aligns across 9 bases. CDR3 length equals 15 residues. V lost 7 bases and J lost 0; bases outside the gene matches: 5.

The J gene is TRBJ1-5, the V gene TRBV6-5; 10 nucleotides line up with TRBD1. V dropped 0 bases and J dropped 6; count of bases not matched to a gene: 5. The CDR3 length is 16 residues. CDR1 is MNHEY, CDR2 SVGAGI, per germline. CDR3 bases: TGTGCCAGCAGTTACTCGCGGGGACAGGGGAGTCAGCCCCAGCATTTT. Translation gives CASSYSRGQGSQPQHF.

The V gene is TRBV12-3 or TRBV12-4, the J gene TRBJ2-3; no clear D gene. The V end was cut by 2 bases, the J end by 2 bases, with 11 bases between. CDR3 length: 15 amino acids. The CDR3 DNA sequence: TGTGCCAGCAGTTTAACTAAACACATCACAGATACGCAGTATTTT. It specifies CASSLTKHITDTQYF.

This clonotype was seen only a few times. The CDR3 reads CASSSGRTERRETQYF. The CDR3 coding sequence is TGTGCCAGCAGCTCCGGACGGACAGAACGCCGGGAGACCCAGTACTTC. The chain is built from TRBV5-5 and TRBJ2-5; TRBD1 might be the D (6 bases). The germline V gene has CDR1 SGHKS and CDR2 YYEKEE (reference sequence). The CDR3 totals 16 residues. V lost 3 bases to trimming and J lost 5 bases, with 20 bases between them.

This clonotype came up a few times. The chain carries TRBV7-6 and TRBJ1-4, with a tentative D call TRBD1 (6 bases). The ends were cut back, 5 bases at V and 14 bases at J, with 15 bases in the middle. Germline lookup yields CDR1 SGHVS and CDR2 FNYEAQ. CDR3 length: 12 residues. The CDR3 is CASSLGSTGLFF. The CDR3 bases are TGTGCCAGCAGCCTAGGGTCTACAGGGCTGTTTTTT.

This clonotype was picked up many times. The V gene is TRBV4-2, the J gene TRBJ2-7, with 9 bases matching TRBD2. The CDR3 loop spans 16 amino acids. The V gene end was trimmed by 0 bases and the J gene end by 7 bases; junction bases not matched to a gene: 10. Germline CDR1 LGHNA, CDR2 YNFKEQ. The CDR3 here is CASSQEAGRGGEEQYF. The CDR3 DNA follows: TGTGCCAGCAGCCAAGAAGCTGGGCGGGGGGGCGAAGAGCAGTACTTC.

The chain couples TRBV10-3 to TRBJ2-1; tentatively, D is TRBD2 (6 bases). The CDR3 has 14 residues. Trimming shortened V by 7 bases and J by 9 bases, and 19 bases separated the two germline ends. The germline V gene encodes CDR1 ENHRY and CDR2 SYGVKD. Written as DNA, the CDR3 is TGTGCCATCACCCCCATAGGCGGGGCGGGTGAGCAGTTCTTC. As protein: CAITPIGGAGEQFF.

DNA for the CDR3: TGTGCCAGCAGCTTAGGAACAGGGGTGTATAGGACCGGGGAGCTGTTTTTT. This gives the protein CASSLGTGVYRTGELFF. V usage is TRBV7-2 and J usage is TRBJ2-2; TRBD1 matches 7 bases. Germline CDR1 and CDR2: SGHTA and FQGNSA. The V segment lost 1 base and the J segment 5 bases; nucleotides outside the gene matches: 10. The CDR3 runs to 17 residues. Filled out from reference TRBV7-2 and TRBJ2-2, the complete variable domain reads GAGVSQSPSNKVTEKGKDVELRCDPISGHTALYWYRQSLGQGLEFLIYFQGNSAPDKSGLPSDRFSAERTGGSVSTLTIQRTQQEDSAVYLCASSLGTGVYRTGELFFGEGSRLTVL.

The chain combines TRBV20-1 with TRBJ2-3; TRBD2 matches at 7 bases. J gave up 5 bases and V 1 base, and 12 bases lay outside the gene matches. CDR1 and CDR2 from the germline V gene are DFQATT and SNEGSKA (reference sequence). CDR3 length equals 16 residues. In nucleotides, the CDR3 is TGCAGTGCTAGAGGCGTGGGGGGAGGGCATGGAGATACGCAGTATTTT. Translation gives CSARGVGGGHGDTQYF.

This clonotype was found a few times. J is TRBJ2-4 and V is TRBV20-1; D is perhaps TRBD1 or TRBD2 (7 bases each). The germline V and J ends were trimmed by 6 bases and 7 bases, with 16 bases remaining between them. The germline V gene encodes CDR1 DFQATT and CDR2 SNEGSKA (reference sequence). The CDR3 loop spans 13 amino acids. The CDR3 DNA reads as TGCAGTGCGAGACCTCAGGGGGGGAACATTCAGTACTTC. Translated, it gives CSARPQGGNIQYF.

The chain employs TRBV2 and TRBJ1-1, with D maybe TRBD1 (5 bases). This CDR3 is built from 17 residues. Germline values: CDR1 SNHLY, CDR2 FYNNEI. V was cut by 4 bases and J by 0 bases, with 18 bases left in between. The CDR3 DNA follows: TGTGCCAGCAGTGTGGGGGTCTCGCCTATAATGAACACTGAAGCTTTCTTT. Translated: CASSVGVSPIMNTEAFF.